The 29 T cell receptor beta chains in this list originate from one sample, sequenced in a study of blood T cell repertoires in COVID-19. Using immunoSEQ multiplex PCR, the repertoire was profiled, and TCRdb retains in-frame clones only, with some absent. This repertoire shows 120,000 or so clones, roughly 90% found once; its top ten account for 7.5% to 8%. Input material: peripheral blood. These receptors were taken from a man aged 50-59 years with acute or convalescent COVID-19.

The rearrangement uses TRBV10-3 and TRBJ2-3; 16 bases agree with TRBD2. Germline CDR1 is ENHRY and CDR2 is SYGVKD. The junction had 6 bases not matched to a gene; V was cut back by 0 bases and J by 3 bases. This CDR3 comprises 19 residues. Here the CDR3 reads CAISESTQGLAGGTDTQYF. As DNA, the CDR3 is TGTGCCATCAGTGAGTCGACCCAGGGACTAGCGGGAGGGACAGATACGCAGTATTTT.

The V call is TRBV19, the J call TRBJ1-5; 7 bases map to TRBD1. Per the germline V gene, CDR1 is LNHDA and CDR2 is SQIVND (reference sequence). V lost 2 bases and J lost 7; bases outside the gene matches: 5. The CDR3 loop spans 14 amino acids. The CDR3 DNA reads as TGTGCCAGTAGTATAACAGGGGCTGGGCAGCCCCAGCATTTT. This translates into CASSITGAGQPQHF.

The chain carries TRBV13 and TRBJ2-5, with TRBD1 as a possible D gene (6 bases). V gave up 3 bases and J gave up 1 base, with 15 bases separating them. The CDR3 extends over 16 amino acids. Per the germline V gene, CDR1 is PRHDT and CDR2 is FYEKMQ (reference sequence). DNA of the CDR3: TGTGCCAGCAGCTTGTCGGGACACACTACCCAAGAGACCCAGTACTTC. As protein: CASSLSGHTTQETQYF.

As DNA, the CDR3 is TGTGCCTGGAGTGGGGGAGCGGGAGGGCCCGGGAATGAGCAGTTCTTC. It encodes CAWSGGAGGPGNEQFF. This sequence joins TRBV30 and TRBJ2-1, with 10 bases aligning to TRBD2. This CDR3 is 16 amino acids long. In germline, CDR1 is GTSNPN, CDR2 SVGIG (reference sequence). V was pared by 1 base and J by 7 bases, with 10 bases of the junction left unmatched. The variable domain in full, completed from reference TRBV30 and TRBJ2-1, reads SQTIHQWPATLVQPVGSPLSLECTVEGTSNPNLYWYRQAAGRGLQLLFYSVGIGQISSEVPQNLSASRPQDRQFILSSKKLLLSDSGFYLCAWSGGAGGPGNEQFFGPGTRLTVL.

The V gene is TRBV28, the J gene TRBJ2-5, with TRBD1 matching 8 bases. Germline values: CDR1 MDHEN, CDR2 SYDVKM. V was clipped by 4 bases and J by 4 bases; unmatched bases: 8. The CDR3 sequence is 15 residues long. CDR3 residues: CASSSWTGRGETQYF. The CDR3 bases are TGTGCCAGCAGTTCCTGGACAGGGAGAGGAGAGACCCAGTACTTC.

The chain couples TRBV7-2 to TRBJ1-5; TRBD1 agrees at 9 bases. CDR1 is SGHTA, CDR2 FQGNSA, per germline. CDR3 length: 16 amino acids. J was trimmed by 5 bases and V by 2 bases; bases with no gene match: 7. This CDR3 reads CASSLMPQGAYQPQHF. The CDR3 DNA reads as TGTGCCAGCAGCTTAATGCCACAGGGGGCTTATCAGCCCCAGCATTTT.

V is TRBV7-2 and J is TRBJ2-3; 7 nucleotides align to TRBD2. This CDR3 is built from 14 residues. J lost 5 bases, V lost 5 bases, and 7 bases had no gene match. The V gene's germline CDR1 is SGHTA and CDR2 FQGNSA. CDR3 sequence (DNA): TGTGCCAGCAGCCCCTTACTAGCGCGAGATACGCAGTATTTT. Translated: CASSPLLARDTQYF.

For the CDR3, the DNA is TGTGCCAGCAGCTTACGGCCACAGGGGGCGGGAACCGGGGAGCTGTTTTTT. Its protein product is CASSLRPQGAGTGELFF. The chain couples TRBV11-2 to TRBJ2-2, with TRBD1 identical over 9 bases. Germline-derived CDR1 and CDR2 are SGHAT and FQNNGV. Losses at the gene ends were 2 bases for V and 5 bases for J; bases not matched to a gene: 9. The CDR3 has 17 amino acids.

The rearrangement joins TRBV27 to TRBJ1-4; 9 bases match TRBD1. The V segment lost 5 bases and the J segment 11 bases; nucleotides outside the gene matches: 0. Germline CDR1 and CDR2: MNHEY and SMNVEV (reference sequence). The CDR3 length is 11 residues. CDR3 sequence (DNA): TGTGCCAGCAGTGGGACAGGGAAACTGTTTTTT. Amino acid sequence: CASSGTGKLFF.

The genes are TRBV5-1 and TRBJ1-2; a weak D match, TRBD1 (6 bases). Trimming removed 4 bases at V and 4 bases at J, with 17 bases between. The CDR3 is 15 residues long. The V gene's germline CDR1 is SGHRS and CDR2 YFSETQ. The CDR3 sequence: CASSDEQGSGYGYTF. The CDR3, as DNA: TGCGCCAGCAGCGACGAACAGGGTTCGGGCTATGGCTACACCTTC.

The chain carries TRBV6-5 and TRBJ1-1; 7 nucleotides align to TRBD1. Germline V gene lookup returns CDR1 MNHEY and CDR2 SVGAGI. The CDR3 contains 14 residues. After removal of 7 bases from V and 0 bases from J, the junction contained 5 bases not matched to a gene. CDR3 sequence: CASTKQGLNTEAFF. Here the CDR3 DNA reads TGTGCCAGCACCAAACAGGGGTTGAACACTGAAGCTTTCTTT.

The chain couples TRBV24-1 to TRBJ2-3; 7 bases match TRBD1. Germline V gives CDR1 KGHDR, CDR2 SFDVKD. V trimming: 4 bases; J trimming: 0 bases; junction bases outside the gene matches: 6. This CDR3 has 16 amino acids. CDR3 protein: CATSDLQGSSTDTQYF. The CDR3 coding sequence is TGTGCCACCAGTGACCTACAGGGGAGTAGCACAGATACGCAGTATTTT.

This chain joins TRBV7-6 and TRBJ2-2; D ambiguous. CDR3 length: 11 amino acids. CDR1 is SGHVS and CDR2 is FNYEAQ in the germline V gene. Trimming removed 6 bases from V and 6 bases from J, with 5 bases in between. This CDR3 is CASSPAGELFF. The CDR3 nucleotides read TGTGCCAGCAGTCCGGCCGGGGAGCTGTTTTTT.

The V gene is TRBV6-1, the J gene TRBJ2-1; TRBD1 agrees at 10 bases. V shed 6 bases and J 0 bases; nucleotides not matched to a gene: 8. The CDR3 is 17 residues long. Germline CDR1 is MNHNS and CDR2 is SASEGT. In nucleotides, the CDR3 is TGTGCCAGCAGGGAAACGGGACAGGGGAGCTCCTACAATGAGCAGTTCTTC. It is translated as CASRETGQGSSYNEQFF.

This clone has a single count. The rearrangement uses TRBV7-2 and TRBJ2-3; tentative D call: TRBD2 (5 bases). The germline gives CDR1 SGHTA, CDR2 FQGNSA. Trimming took 1 base from V and 0 from J, leaving 20 bases between them. CDR3 length equals 19 residues. This CDR3 is CASSLGRVGGVSSTDTQYF. As DNA, the CDR3 is TGTGCCAGCAGCTTAGGTCGTGTTGGAGGAGTATCTAGCACAGATACGCAGTATTTT. The variable domain in full, completed from reference TRBV7-2 and TRBJ2-3, reads GAGVSQSPSNKVTEKGKDVELRCDPISGHTALYWYRQSLGQGLEFLIYFQGNSAPDKSGLPSDRFSAERTGGSVSTLTIQRTQQEDSAVYLCASSLGRVGGVSSTDTQYFGPGTRLTVL.

The rearrangement joins TRBV6-5 to TRBJ1-2; 11 nucleotides match TRBD1. V was pared by 6 bases and J by 8 bases, with 8 bases of the junction left unmatched. Germline assignment: CDR1 MNHEY and CDR2 SVGAGI. There are 14 residues in the CDR3. The CDR3 loop is CASREPGQGGGYTF. Written as DNA, the CDR3 is TGTGCCAGCAGAGAGCCGGGACAGGGGGGCGGCTACACCTTC.

The chain uses TRBV5-1 and TRBJ2-1, with 8 bases that match TRBD2. This CDR3 has 15 amino acids. CDR1 and CDR2 from the germline V gene are SGHRS and YFSETQ. After removal of 1 base from V and 8 bases from J, the junction contained 8 bases not matched to a gene. CDR3 in DNA: TGCGCCAGCAGCTTGAGAGCGGGGGCACTCGATGAGCAGTTCTTC. This sequence encodes CASSLRAGALDEQFF.

The rearrangement links TRBV5-1 to TRBJ2-7; a weak D match, TRBD1 (7 bases). CDR1 SGHRS and CDR2 YFSETQ come from the germline V gene. This CDR3 comprises 20 residues. The germline V and J ends were trimmed by 0 bases and 2 bases, with 27 bases remaining between them. The CDR3 DNA reads as TGCGCCAGCAGCTTGGTCCTCGGGGGTTCGATCGGACAGGCCCCCTACGAGCAGTACTTC. Translated, it gives CASSLVLGGSIGQAPYEQYF.

The CDR3 nucleotides read TGTGCCAGCAGGTCAGGGACAGGGGGCGCGAAAGGGGCTTTCTTT. Its protein product is CASRSGTGGAKGAFF. The chain combines TRBV6-5 with TRBJ1-1, with 12 bases fitting TRBD1. The CDR3 spans 15 residues. The J segment lost 11 bases and the V segment lost 6 bases, leaving 13 bases of the junction unmatched. CDR1 and CDR2 (germline): MNHEY, SVGAGI.

The J gene is TRBJ1-2, the V gene TRBV7-9; TRBD1 aligns across 8 bases. The junction had 2 bases not matched to a gene; V was cut back by 5 bases and J by 3 bases. CDR1 is SEHNR and CDR2 is FQNEAQ in the germline V gene (reference sequence). The CDR3 loop spans 13 amino acids. The CDR3 region is CASSQQGDYGYTF. The CDR3 region has the DNA TGTGCCAGCAGCCAACAGGGGGACTATGGCTACACCTTC. Full variable domain (outside the CDR3, taken from reference TRBV7-9 and TRBJ1-2): DTGVSQNPRHKITKRGQNVTFRCDPISEHNRLYWYRQTLGQGPEFLTYFQNEAQLEKSRLLSDRFSAERPKGSFSTLEIQRTEQGDSAMYLCASSQQGDYGYTFGSGTRLTVV.

The V gene is TRBV6-4, the J gene TRBJ2-3, with TRBD1 matching 10 bases. Germline lookup yields CDR1 MRHNA and CDR2 SNTAGT. There are 15 residues in the CDR3. After removal of 5 bases from V and 2 bases from J, the junction contained 4 bases not matched to a gene. The CDR3 region has the DNA TGTGCCAGCAGTACTGGGACAGGGGACACAGATACGCAGTATTTT. Translated: CASSTGTGDTDTQYF.

The rearrangement uses TRBV19 and TRBJ1-5, with TRBD1 as a possible D gene (6 bases). Trimming removed 7 bases at V and 6 bases at J, with 13 bases between. This CDR3 is built from 13 residues. The V gene's germline CDR1 is LNHDA and CDR2 SQIVND (reference sequence). CDR3 sequence reads: CASTALTGQPQHF. The CDR3 coding sequence is TGTGCCAGTACCGCCCTGACAGGTCAGCCCCAGCATTTT. The whole variable domain, filled in from reference TRBV19 and TRBJ1-5, reads DGGITQSPKYLFRKEGQNVTLSCEQNLNHDAMYWYRQDPGQGLRLIYYSQIVNDFQKGDIAEGYSVSREKKESFPLTVTSAQKNPTAFYLCASTALTGQPQHFGDGTRLSIL.

The V and J genes are TRBV6-5 and TRBJ1-1, with 8 bases fitting TRBD1. V lost 7 bases, J lost 3 bases, and 7 bases stayed unmatched. The CDR3 is 14 residues long. Germline V gene data show CDR1 as MNHEY and CDR2 as SVGAGI. The CDR3 is CASTWTGRDTEAFF. The DNA for the CDR3 is TGTGCCAGCACTTGGACAGGGAGGGACACTGAAGCTTTCTTT.

V gene TRBV15 combines with J gene TRBJ2-7; tentatively, D is TRBD2 (6 bases). The CDR3 covers 12 residues. CDR1 is LNHNV and CDR2 is YYDKDF in the germline V gene (reference sequence). Deletions cut 5 bases from V and 4 bases from J, with 9 bases between. This CDR3 reads CATSPGGYEQYF. CDR3 nucleotide sequence: TGTGCCACCAGCCCCGGAGGGTACGAGCAGTACTTC.

This clone was counted only a few times. The V and J genes are TRBV5-5 and TRBJ1-5, with D possibly TRBD1 on 5 matching bases. Per germline, CDR1 SGHKS and CDR2 YYEKEE (reference sequence). Trimming cost V 0 bases and J 2 bases, with 12 bases left between them. The CDR3 totals 16 residues. CDR3 coding DNA: TGTGCCAGCAGCTTGGGGCAGGGCAAGGGCAATCAGCCCCAGCATTTT. Translation: CASSLGQGKGNQPQHF.

This chain joins TRBV27 and TRBJ2-7; D uncertain. V lost 8 bases and J 2 bases, leaving 13 bases between the germline ends. The CDR3 is 13 amino acids. The germline CDR1 and CDR2 sequences are MNHEY and SMNVEV (reference sequence). The CDR3 nucleotides read TGTGCCAGCCGCTCACAGCAAACCTACGAGCAGTACTTC. It yields the protein CASRSQQTYEQYF.

J is TRBJ2-5 and V is TRBV6-2 or TRBV6-3; a weak D match, TRBD2 (6 bases). The germline V and J ends were trimmed by 6 bases and 1 base, with 18 bases remaining between them. This CDR3 comprises 16 residues. Germline lookup yields CDR1 MNHEY and CDR2 SVGEGT. The CDR3 region is CASSFLTGEPQETQYF. The DNA for the CDR3 is TGTGCCAGCAGCTTTTTGACGGGGGAACCCCAAGAGACCCAGTACTTC.

The chain is built from TRBV11-3 and TRBJ2-3, with 7 bases aligning to TRBD1. CDR3 length equals 15 residues. Germline-derived CDR1 and CDR2 are SGHNT and YENEEA. Trimming at V came to 3 bases and at J to 0 bases, leaving 3 bases not matched to a gene. Here the CDR3 reads CASSFSTGSTDTQYF. CDR3 bases: TGTGCCAGCAGCTTTTCGACAGGGAGCACAGATACGCAGTATTTT.

V gene TRBV19 combines with J gene TRBJ2-2; a weak D match, TRBD1 (5 bases). Germline CDR1 reads LNHDA; CDR2 reads SQIVND (reference sequence). This CDR3 is 14 amino acids long. Between the trimmed V and J ends, which lost 4 bases and 2 bases, there was a span of 8 bases. DNA of the CDR3: TGTGCCAGTAGTAGGACACTAAACACCGGGGAGCTGTTTTTT. This codes for CASSRTLNTGELFF.